The entry below describes one T cell receptor beta chain. What it recognizes is unknown. This entry is derived from a study of T cell clusters in autoimmune cytopenias. Study details: Per sample, median TRB depth was approximately 47,000 reads, yielding a median around 2,400 distinct clonotypes.

TRB amplification used roughly 250 ng of peripheral blood genomic DNA. The CDR3 has 12 residues. Germline CDR1 is DFQATT and CDR2 is SNEGSKA (reference sequence). Study-wide results and limits: The T cell clusters came from computational analysis alone and lack functional validation. TRB repertoire shifts in secondary cytopenia and chronic lymphocytic leukemia mostly reflected lymphoma, not autoimmunity.

TRB rearrangements were amplified by touch-down multiplex PCR with mixed TRB-A/B primers. For each CDR3 protein, TCRdb gives one entry from its re-call of the multiplex PCR reads, without DNA. This repertoire comprises 6,000 to 7,000 distinct CDR3 sequences; its ten largest clones make up more than 6.5%. Another study also made use of these data, one on T cell repertoires in aging, cancer and after chemotherapy. Per that study: The whole study produced a dataset of millions of TCR reads.

What was sequenced was peripheral blood. The chain combines TRBV20-1 with TRBJ2-2. The receptor was isolated from a human donor in good health. The CDR3 spells CSAMRGTGELFF.